The 32 T cell receptor beta chains below come from one sample, sequenced in a study of sequential checkpoint blockade in melanoma. As for treatment: randomized to nivolumab then ipilimumab (arm A) or the reverse (arm B). Clones were sequenced by immunoSEQ multiplex PCR, and TCRdb holds only the in-frame ones, with some missing. The table lists tens of thousands of clones, under 35% of them singletons. The sample was tumor tissue (inferred from file names), taken from a patient given nivolumab and ipilimumab in sequence. The receptor source for this set is a human donor with melanoma.

J is TRBJ1-1 and V is TRBV19; D ambiguous. The length of the CDR3 is 15 residues. V was cut by 7 bases and J by 1 base, with 16 bases left in between. Germline values: CDR1 LNHDA, CDR2 SQIVND (reference sequence). CDR3 amino acids: CASMRPSLPNTEAFF. The CDR3 DNA follows: TGTGCCAGTATGAGGCCCAGTTTACCGAACACTGAAGCTTTCTTT.

The table lists this clone with a few counts. The J gene is TRBJ1-1, the V gene TRBV29-1; D gene ambiguous. The CDR3 is 13 residues long. Germline CDR1 and CDR2: SQVTM and ANQGSEA. Trimming shortened V by 4 bases and J by 4 bases, and 13 bases separated the two germline ends. In nucleotides, the CDR3 is TGCAGCGTTGGGGCGGGTTGGGGCACTGAAGCTTTCTTT. It encodes CSVGAGWGTEAFF.

The V and J genes are TRBV10-1 and TRBJ1-2, with D uncertain. The V end was cut by 3 bases, the J end by 3 bases, with 2 bases between. The CDR3 length is 11 residues. Per germline, CDR1 WNHNN and CDR2 SYGVQD (reference sequence). CDR3 nucleotides: TGCGCCAGCAGTGAAGACTATGGCTACACCTTC. This codes for CASSEDYGYTF.

This clone is a singleton in its sample. V usage is TRBV19 and J usage is TRBJ1-2; 10 bases are shared with TRBD1. J was trimmed by 4 bases and V by 3 bases; bases with no gene match: 5. The CDR3 covers 15 residues. The V gene's germline CDR1 is LNHDA and CDR2 SQIVND (reference sequence). DNA of the CDR3: TGTGCCAGTAGTATGGGGACAGGGGTTTCCTATGGCTACACCTTC. It encodes CASSMGTGVSYGYTF.

The CDR3 protein is CATSRDLLTGGNYGYTF. CDR3 coding DNA: TGTGCCACCAGCAGAGATCTCTTGACAGGGGGGAACTATGGCTACACCTTC. J is TRBJ1-2 and V is TRBV15; 9 positions match TRBD1. CDR3 size: 17 residues. V shed 0 bases, J shed 2 bases, and the junction held 7 bases outside the gene matches. The germline V gene has CDR1 LNHNV and CDR2 YYDKDF (reference sequence).

This clone was counted between two and nine times. V usage is TRBV11-3 and J usage is TRBJ2-5; TRBD1 matches at 10 bases. The CDR3 covers 17 residues. V lost 5 bases and J lost 4; bases outside the gene matches: 13. In germline, CDR1 is SGHNT, CDR2 YENEEA. CDR3 coding DNA: TGTGCCAGCAGCCAAATAGGAGGGACAGGGGTAACAGAGACCCAGTACTTC. It codes for CASSQIGGTGVTETQYF.

The chain is built from TRBV30 and TRBJ2-2, with 7 bases that match TRBD2. The germline V gene encodes CDR1 GTSNPN and CDR2 SVGIG (reference sequence). The CDR3 length is 15 residues. J gave up 2 bases and V 1 base, and 4 bases lay outside the gene matches. The CDR3 loop reads CAWSEERGNTGELFF. Written as DNA, the CDR3 is TGTGCCTGGAGTGAAGAGCGGGGTAACACCGGGGAGCTGTTTTTT.

This clone came up a few times. The rearrangement uses TRBV6-8 and TRBJ2-3, with 7 bases matching TRBD2. The ends lost 9 bases at V and 5 bases at J; junction bases unmatched: 14. The germline CDR1 and CDR2 sequences are MNHGY and SAAAGT. This CDR3 comprises 15 residues. The DNA for the CDR3 is TGTGCCAGTCAATGGGGAGCGGGGCCTGTAGATACGCAGTATTTT. This translates into CASQWGAGPVDTQYF.

This clone was seen a few times. V usage is TRBV7-5 and J usage is TRBJ2-3; the tabulated D call, TRBD2, remains unverified against the DNA. TRBV7-5 counts as a pseudogene. The CDR3 totals 15 residues. The CDR3 nucleotides are TGTGCCAGCAGCCCCTTCGAGGGGGGGGGCATTACGCAGTATTTT. Protein: CASSPFEGGGITQYF.

This clone has a handful of counts. The chain is built from TRBV25-1 and TRBJ1-5, with a tentative D call TRBD1 (6 bases). This CDR3 is built from 16 residues. Trimming removed 6 bases from V and 5 bases from J, with 20 bases in between. The V gene's germline CDR1 is MGHDK and CDR2 SYGVNS. CDR3 DNA sequence: TGTGCCAGCAGAGTGAGGGGGAGAGGGTTGGATCAGCCCCAGCATTTT. It yields the protein CASRVRGRGLDQPQHF.

This clone was seen repeatedly, ten times or more. The CDR3 reads CASSFFGQGQYNEQFF. The CDR3 DNA reads as TGTGCCAGCAGCTTTTTTGGCCAGGGACAATACAATGAGCAGTTCTTC. The chain combines TRBV11-3 with TRBJ2-1; possible D gene TRBD1, 6 bases. V lost 3 bases, J lost 4 bases, and 16 bases lay in between. CDR3 length: 16 amino acids. The V gene's germline CDR1 is SGHNT and CDR2 YENEEA.

This clone was found a few times. The rearrangement uses TRBV11-3 and TRBJ2-3; TRBD2 agrees at 8 bases. The CDR3 is 15 amino acids. Per the germline V gene, CDR1 is SGHNT and CDR2 is YENEEA. V shed 5 bases, J shed 6 bases, and the junction held 10 bases outside the gene matches. DNA for the CDR3: TGTGCCAGCAGCCCCGGGAGGGGTGGGACGGATACGCAGTATTTT. It codes for CASSPGRGGTDTQYF.

The chain has TRBV5-1 and TRBJ1-4; D is unresolved. Trimming shortened V by 4 bases and J by 4 bases, and 17 bases separated the two germline ends. The CDR3 has 16 residues. The germline V gene has CDR1 SGHRS and CDR2 YFSETQ. For the CDR3, the DNA is TGCGCCAGCAGCCGTCTTGCGGGAGTGATTAATGAAAAACTGTTTTTT. Amino acids: CASSRLAGVINEKLFF.

V is TRBV10-3 and J is TRBJ1-2; 10 positions match TRBD1. Germline V gene sequence: CDR1 ENHRY, CDR2 SYGVKD. V dropped 2 bases and J dropped 4; count of bases not matched to a gene: 7. CDR3 length: 16 residues. CDR3 amino acids: CAISEHPGQGSYGYTF. CDR3 nucleotides: TGTGCCATCAGTGAGCACCCGGGACAGGGGAGCTATGGCTACACCTTC.

This chain uses TRBV10-3 with TRBJ2-3; D is possibly TRBD1 (6 bases). Germline V CDR1 and CDR2: ENHRY, SYGVKD. The CDR3 consists of 15 residues. V lost 0 bases and J lost 3, with 10 bases in between. DNA for the CDR3: TGTGCCATCAGTGAGTCGGGACAACCAACAGATACGCAGTATTTT. Translating it yields CAISESGQPTDTQYF.

This clone was detected many times. The chain joins TRBV6-8 to TRBJ1-5, with 8 nucleotides matching TRBD1. The CDR3 has 14 amino acids. Germline lookup yields CDR1 MNHGY and CDR2 SAAAGT. J was trimmed by 5 bases and V by 6 bases; bases with no gene match: 6. Here the CDR3 DNA reads TGTGCCAGCAGCTCCCGGGACAGGTATCAGCCCCAGCATTTT. Its translation is CASSSRDRYQPQHF.

The sample holds one count of this clone. The chain carries TRBV28 and TRBJ1-2; the D is unclear. The germline V gene encodes CDR1 MDHEN and CDR2 SYDVKM. The CDR3 spans 13 residues. V gave up 3 bases and J gave up 7 bases, with 12 bases separating them. The CDR3 sequence: CASSLSAMRGYTF. In DNA form, the CDR3 reads TGTGCCAGCAGTTTGTCCGCTATGCGTGGCTACACCTTC.

The rearrangement joins TRBV9 to TRBJ2-3; D tentatively reads TRBD1 or TRBD2 (6 bases each). There are 15 residues in the CDR3. Per germline, CDR1 SGDLS and CDR2 YYNGEE. Trimming took 4 bases from V and 2 from J, leaving 14 bases between them. CDR3 sequence (DNA): TGTGCCAGCAGCTTCAGGGGACTCGACACAGATACGCAGTATTTT. This translates into CASSFRGLDTDTQYF.

The CDR3 sequence: CASSSGLHNEQFF. CDR3 DNA sequence: TGTGCCAGCAGTTCCGGTCTGCACAATGAGCAGTTCTTC. The chain recombines TRBV28 with TRBJ2-1; D is ambiguous. The CDR3 is made up of 13 amino acids. Trimming cost V 4 bases and J 5 bases, with 9 bases left between them. From germline, CDR1 is MDHEN and CDR2 SYDVKM.

V usage is TRBV19 and J usage is TRBJ2-2, with 9 bases identical to TRBD1. This CDR3 has 14 amino acids. Germline V CDR1 and CDR2: LNHDA, SQIVND (reference sequence). Trimming at V came to 4 bases and at J to 6 bases, leaving 3 bases not matched to a gene. CDR3 bases: TGTGCCAGTAGTACGGGACAGGGTCCCGGGGAGCTGTTTTTT. Amino acid sequence: CASSTGQGPGELFF.

The chain uses TRBV18 and TRBJ2-7, with a weak D call TRBD1 (7 bases). The CDR3 loop spans 20 amino acids. The germline CDR1 and CDR2 sequences are KGHSH and LQKENI. The germline V and J ends were trimmed by 2 bases and 0 bases, with 26 bases remaining between them. The CDR3 coding sequence is TGTGCCAGCTCACCAGACATGCGTGGGACAGCGGGCCTCCACTCCTACGAGCAGTACTTC. It encodes CASSPDMRGTAGLHSYEQYF.

The rearrangement joins TRBV5-1 to TRBJ2-7, with D perhaps given as TRBD1 or TRBD2 (5 bases each). V was cut by 3 bases and J by 0 bases, with 13 bases left in between. CDR3 length equals 15 residues. CDR1 SGHRS and CDR2 YFSETQ come from the germline V gene. The CDR3 coding sequence is TGCGCCAGCAGCTCCCTGGGGGTGAGCTCCTACGAGCAGTACTTC. Protein: CASSSLGVSSYEQYF.

This clone appeared a few times. This sequence joins TRBV10-3 and TRBJ2-1; the match to TRBD2 covers 7 bases. Germline V gene data show CDR1 as ENHRY and CDR2 as SYGVKD. The CDR3 totals 14 residues. V shed 0 bases, J shed 8 bases, and the junction held 4 bases outside the gene matches. The CDR3 region has the DNA TGTGCCATCAGTGAGTCAGGGACTATCGATGAGCAGTTCTTC. Encoded protein: CAISESGTIDEQFF.

The chain links TRBV5-1 to TRBJ2-7; TRBD2 matches 9 bases. The junction had 2 bases not matched to a gene; V was cut back by 0 bases and J by 4 bases. Germline CDR1 is SGHRS and CDR2 is YFSETQ. The CDR3 covers 14 residues. In nucleotides, the CDR3 is TGCGCCAGCAGCTTGGATAGCGGGGGTTACGAGCAGTACTTC. It translates to CASSLDSGGYEQYF.

This clone was recorded at least ten times. The chain uses TRBV11-3 and TRBJ1-1; D is unresolved. Trimming took 6 bases from V and 7 from J, leaving 21 bases between them. CDR1 is SGHNT and CDR2 is YENEEA in the germline V gene. The CDR3 runs 15 residues. Here the CDR3 reads CASRPQTYSGVEAFF. In DNA, the CDR3 is TGTGCCAGCAGGCCTCAGACATACTCTGGGGTTGAAGCTTTCTTT. Supplemented by reference TRBV11-3 and TRBJ1-1, the full variable domain reads EAGVVQSPRYKIIEKKQPVAFWCNPISGHNTLYWYLQNLGQGPELLIRYENEEAVDDSQLPKDRFSAERLKGVDSTLKIQPAELGDSAVYLCASRPQTYSGVEAFFGQGTRLTVV.

This clone was seen a few times. CDR3 region: CASSLIGVPYEQYF. Written as DNA, the CDR3 is TGTGCCAGCAGCTTAATTGGGGTTCCTTACGAGCAGTACTTC. This chain links TRBV11-3 with TRBJ2-7; no firm D call. The CDR3 extends over 14 amino acids. Germline CDR1 and CDR2: SGHNT and YENEEA. The V and J ends lost 2 bases and 4 bases respectively, with 12 bases between them. Variable domain in full (rest from reference TRBV11-3 and TRBJ2-7): EAGVVQSPRYKIIEKKQPVAFWCNPISGHNTLYWYLQNLGQGPELLIRYENEEAVDDSQLPKDRFSAERLKGVDSTLKIQPAELGDSAVYLCASSLIGVPYEQYFGPGTRLTVT.

The sample holds many counts of this clone. The chain is built from TRBV11-3 and TRBJ2-5; no definite D call. The ends were cut back, 1 base at V and 2 bases at J, with 8 bases in the middle. Germline CDR1 is SGHNT and CDR2 is YENEEA. The CDR3 is 14 amino acids. The CDR3 nucleotides are TGTGCCAGCAGCTTAGTCACAGTTCAAGAGACCCAGTACTTC. Its protein is CASSLVTVQETQYF.

V gene TRBV10-2 combines with J gene TRBJ1-1; 7 nucleotides align to TRBD1. This CDR3 contains 13 residues. Germline V gene lookup returns CDR1 WSHSY and CDR2 SAAADI. V trimming: 6 bases; J trimming: 4 bases; junction bases outside the gene matches: 5. CDR3 amino acids: CASRTGMGTEAFF. For the CDR3, the DNA is TGCGCCAGCAGGACAGGGATGGGCACTGAAGCTTTCTTT.

J is TRBJ2-7 and V is TRBV11-3; 8 bases align to TRBD1. Germline-derived CDR1 and CDR2 are SGHNT and YENEEA. The CDR3 extends over 17 amino acids. With V trimmed by 4 bases and J by 3 bases, 14 bases remained unmatched. CDR3 DNA: TGTGCCAGCAGCTCACGCGGACAGGGAAAGTTATTCTACGAGCAGTACTTC. Its translation is CASSSRGQGKLFYEQYF.

The chain carries TRBV29-1 and TRBJ1-4, with 9 bases identical to TRBD1. With 7 bases clipped from V and 6 bases from J, the junction kept 12 bases outside the gene matches. CDR1 SQVTM and CDR2 ANQGSEA come from the germline V gene. This CDR3 has 15 residues. The DNA for the CDR3 is TGCAGCGGCCTTACTCGGGACAGGGCTGATGAAAAACTGTTTTTT. This translates into CSGLTRDRADEKLFF. The variable domain in full, completed from reference TRBV29-1 and TRBJ1-4, reads SAVISQKPSRDICQRGTSLTIQCQVDSQVTMMFWYRQQPGQSLTLIATANQGSEATYESGFVIDKFPISRPNLTFSTLTVSNMSPEDSSIYLCSGLTRDRADEKLFFGSGTQLSVL.

CDR3 DNA: TGCGCCAGCAGCTCCCGCCTAAACTCCTACGAGCAGTACTTC. It codes for CASSSRLNSYEQYF. This chain uses TRBV5-1 with TRBJ2-7; D unresolved. The V gene's germline CDR1 is SGHRS and CDR2 YFSETQ. Trimming removed 3 bases at V and 0 bases at J, with 10 bases between. The CDR3 contains 14 residues.

This clone has just a few counts. The chain couples TRBV6-8 to TRBJ1-1, with a possible D match to TRBD1 (6 bases). The CDR3 is 14 residues long. Germline CDR1 MNHGY, CDR2 SAAAGT. V lost 5 bases to trimming and J lost 6 bases, with 16 bases between them. CDR3 loop: CASSDTGKGAEAFF. The CDR3, as DNA: TGTGCCAGCAGTGATACAGGGAAAGGAGCTGAAGCTTTCTTT.